The rows below give T cell receptor beta chains drawn from one sample of a study of response to subunit inactivated influenza vaccine. TCRdb reprocessed the RT-PCR reads with MiXCR, giving one entry per CDR3 protein. Of some 850,000 distinct CDR3 sequences in the sample, approximately 17% were seen once. The sequencing here drew on PBMCs from blood, taken 5 to 6 days after vaccination. The source is a man aged 45-60 years who received an inactivated influenza vaccine. Both conserved end residues are part of each CDR3. A D gene is named only where the DNA matches it firmly. Clone sizes are given selectively: once, few, many, or a class where the clone is expanded.

d_call,clone_size,v_call,j_call,cdr3_aa,cdr3_nt
TRBD1,many,TRBV12-3/TRBV12-4,TRBJ1-5,CASSMTGDQPQHF,TGTGCCAGCAGTATGACAGGGGATCAGCCCCAGCATTTT
NA,NA,TRBV12-3/TRBV12-4,TRBJ1-3,CASSFAAAGSGNTIYF,TGTGCCAGCAGTTTCGCTGCGGCAGGCTCTGGAAACACCATATATTTT
NA,few,TRBV12-3/TRBV12-4,TRBJ2-7,CASSLSGGADEQYF,TGTGCCAGCAGTTTATCGGGGGGCGCGGACGAGCAGTACTTC
TRBD2,few,TRBV6-2/TRBV6-3,TRBJ2-2,CASIVAGGPANTGELFF,TGTGCCAGCATTGTAGCGGGAGGGCCCGCGAACACCGGGGAGCTGTTTTTT
NA,NA,TRBV6-2/TRBV6-3,TRBJ2-3,CASTQLPQGDTQYF,TGTGCCAGCACTCAACTCCCGCAGGGGGATACGCAGTATTTT
NA,NA,TRBV19,TRBJ1-5,CASSPLAGQPQHF,TGTGCCAGTAGTCCGCTAGCTGGTCAGCCCCAGCATTTT
TRBD2,few,TRBV7-2,TRBJ2-7,CASSLEGRREREQYF,TGTGCCAGCAGCTTAGAGGGTCGGCGGGAGAGGGAGCAGTACTTC
NA,few,TRBV20-1,TRBJ1-2,CSARDTRANGYTF,TGCAGTGCTAGAGATACGAGGGCTAATGGCTACACCTTC
NA,NA,TRBV27,TRBJ2-3,CASSSSSLTQYF,TGTGCCAGCAGCTCCTCTAGTCTTACGCAGTATTTT
NA,NA,TRBV28,TRBJ1-5,CASSSGTNSNQPQHF,TGTGCCAGCAGTTCTGGGACAAATAGCAATCAGCCCCAGCATTTT
NA,NA,TRBV6-2/TRBV6-3,TRBJ1-4,CASTRGPGSEKLFF,TGTGCCAGCACCCGGGGCCCCGGGAGTGAAAAACTGTTTTTT
NA,NA,TRBV2,TRBJ1-4,CASSERIAVAEKLFF,TGTGCCAGCAGTGAAAGGATAGCTGTAGCTGAAAAACTGTTTTTT
NA,few,TRBV12-3/TRBV12-4,TRBJ2-7,CASSLLQAPIDEQYF,TGTGCCAGCAGCCTCCTGCAGGCACCTATCGACGAGCAGTACTTC
NA,many,TRBV5-1,TRBJ2-4,CASSLTRENIQYF,TGCGCCAGCAGCTTAACCAGGGAAAACATTCAGTACTTC
NA,NA,TRBV2,TRBJ2-7,CASSERRVGRSYEQYF,TGTGCCAGCAGTGAGCGCAGGGTAGGAAGGTCCTACGAGCAGTACTTC
NA,NA,TRBV20-1,TRBJ2-4,CSARVGAKNIQYF,TGCAGTGCTAGAGTGGGGGCCAAAAACATTCAGTACTTC
NA,few,TRBV10-3,TRBJ2-7,CAISDGRKSYEQYF,TGTGCCATCAGTGATGGCAGGAAATCCTACGAGCAGTACTTC
NA,NA,TRBV5-1,TRBJ2-7,CASSLHTGGYEQYF,TGCGCCAGCAGCTTGCACACTGGGGGGTACGAGCAGTACTTC
TRBD1,few,TRBV5-1,TRBJ2-5,CASSWTGQQETQYF,TGCGCCAGCAGCTGGACGGGACAGCAAGAGACCCAGTACTTC
NA,NA,TRBV12-3/TRBV12-4,TRBJ2-3,CASRSSWRDTQYF,TGTGCCAGCAGGTCTAGCTGGCGGGATACGCAGTATTTT
TRBD1,NA,TRBV27,TRBJ2-2,CASTARDRGYGELFF,TGTGCCAGCACCGCTCGGGACAGGGGGTACGGGGAGCTGTTTTTT
TRBD1,few,TRBV12-3/TRBV12-4,TRBJ2-1,CASRTPGQNEQFF,TGTGCCAGCAGGACGCCGGGACAGAATGAGCAGTTCTTC
NA,many,TRBV5-1,TRBJ1-5,CASSISLGQPQHF,TGCGCCAGCAGCATATCCCTCGGTCAGCCCCAGCATTTT
NA,few,TRBV15,TRBJ2-5,CATSRDTQTQYF,TGTGCCACCAGCAGAGATACGCAGACCCAGTACTTC
TRBD1,NA,TRBV20-1,TRBJ1-1,CSAISLPTGRTEAFF,TGCAGTGCTATAAGCCTTCCGACAGGGAGGACTGAAGCTTTCTTT
NA,NA,TRBV27,TRBJ2-7,CASSLKYGMNYEQYF,TGTGCCAGCAGTCTCAAGTACGGGATGAACTACGAGCAGTACTTC
TRBD2,few,TRBV20-1,TRBJ2-1,CSARDAGGEHNEQFF,TGCAGTGCTAGAGATGCGGGGGGCGAACACAATGAGCAGTTCTTC
NA,NA,TRBV4-2,TRBJ2-2,CASSRFTRDSLTGELFF,TGTGCCAGCAGCCGGTTTACTCGGGACTCCCTCACCGGGGAGCTGTTTTTT
NA,few,TRBV2,TRBJ2-2,CASSRTNRVQGGELFF,TGTGCCAGCAGTAGGACCAACAGAGTACAAGGCGGGGAGCTGTTTTTT
NA,few,TRBV7-9,TRBJ2-4,CASSSRQLQYF,TGTGCCAGCAGCAGCCGACAGCTACAGTACTTC
NA,NA,TRBV3-1,TRBJ1-5,CASSQGRQFYQPQHF,TGTGCCAGCAGCCAAGGCCGGCAGTTTTATCAGCCCCAGCATTTT
TRBD1,NA,TRBV27,TRBJ2-7,CASSLFSDRGTYEQYF,TGTGCCAGCAGTTTATTCTCGGACAGGGGGACCTACGAGCAGTACTTC
NA,few,TRBV12-3/TRBV12-4,TRBJ2-5,CASTPGGWETQYF,TGTGCCAGCACCCCCGGGGGATGGGAGACCCAGTACTTC
NA,NA,TRBV9,TRBJ1-6,CASSVAGYNSPLHF,TGTGCCAGCAGTGTCGCGGGCTATAATTCACCCCTCCACTTT
TRBD1,NA,TRBV20-1,TRBJ1-1,CGARTGRDTEAFF,TGCGGTGCTAGGACAGGGCGGGACACTGAAGCTTTCTTT
TRBD2,few,TRBV20-1,TRBJ2-3,CSARKASGLDTQYF,TGCAGTGCTAGAAAGGCTAGCGGTTTAGATACGCAGTATTTT
TRBD1,NA,TRBV12-3/TRBV12-4,TRBJ1-5,CASSSWGQGNQPQHF,TGTGCCAGCAGTTCTTGGGGACAGGGCAATCAGCCCCAGCATTTT
NA,few,TRBV12-3/TRBV12-4,TRBJ1-2,CASSPQKGHGYTF,TGTGCCAGCAGCCCTCAGAAAGGGCACGGCTACACCTTC
NA,few,TRBV4-3,TRBJ2-2,CASSQVWQGSVGELFF,TGCGCCAGCAGCCAAGTATGGCAGGGTAGCGTCGGGGAGCTGTTTTTT
NA,NA,TRBV6-1,TRBJ2-7,CASSIGQGVGLAGNEQYF,TGTGCCAGCAGTATCGGACAGGGGGTTGGACTAGCGGGTAACGAGCAGTACTTC
TRBD2,NA,TRBV11-2,TRBJ2-1,CASSHRLAGGRSEQFF,TGTGCCAGCAGCCACCGACTAGCGGGAGGGAGAAGTGAGCAGTTCTTC
TRBD1,NA,TRBV15,TRBJ2-1,CATSRLGTGGSNEQFF,TGTGCCACCAGCAGATTGGGGACAGGGGGTAGCAATGAGCAGTTCTTC
NA,NA,TRBV14,TRBJ2-3,CASSQGTRLADTQYF,TGTGCCAGCAGCCAAGGCACCCGGCTAGCAGATACGCAGTATTTT
TRBD1,few,TRBV5-4,TRBJ1-1,CASSLVGNRGAEAFF,TGTGCCAGCAGCTTGGTTGGTAACAGGGGCGCTGAAGCTTTCTTT
TRBD1,NA,TRBV5-5,TRBJ2-1,CASSFRDRGYYEQFF,TGTGCCAGCAGCTTCCGGGACAGGGGGTACTATGAGCAGTTCTTC